The clone carrying this T cell receptor beta chain showed up many times. Its antigen is not identified. This entry is derived from a study of T cell repertoires in cytomegalovirus infection. About the research overall: Public TCR beta signatures indicated both CMV infection and matching HLA type. Study conclusions and caveats: CMV-specific TCR beta clonotypes restricted by HLA-C dominated the ex vivo response. Accumulated public TCR beta family frequency recognized individuals carrying CMV together with the relevant HLA.

MiXCR, applied by TCRdb to the reads, yields one record per CDR3 protein. The sample includes about 230,000 distinct CDR3 sequences, roughly 22% of them seen just once. This CDR3 is 13 amino acids long. Germline loops: CDR1 MGHRA, CDR2 YSYEKL. The germline V and J ends were trimmed by 4 bases and 4 bases, with 10 bases remaining between them. The sequencing input was CD8+ T cells from PBMCs. This TCR came from a human donor in good health (CMV status not recorded). Some clones in this sample may be carry-over from other donors' samples. The chain joins TRBV4-1 to TRBJ1-1; D is undetermined. The CDR3 here is CASSLGLGTEAFF. CDR3 sequence (DNA): TGCGCCAGCAGCCTCGGGTTGGGCACTGAAGCTTTCTTT.